A selection of T cell receptor beta chains follows, all from one sample in a study of T-cell memory formation after mild COVID-19. TCRdb itself ran the 5' RACE reads through MiXCR, one entry per CDR3 protein. The data show about 200,000 distinct CDR3 sequences, 9% to 10% seen once. The sample consisted of PBMCs or a T cell subset sorted from them (not recorded which). These TCRs come from a man in his late teens or twenties who had mild COVID-19 (a few samples of this study predate the infection). Cell type and time point are not known. The CDR3 runs from the conserved cysteine through the conserved F or W. Fields, in order: J gene, clone size, V gene, D gene, CDR3 DNA, CDR3 protein. D genes are given only for firm matches. Some rows have no size entry. The others give once, few or many, or a class for an expanded clone.

j_call: TRBJ2-7; clone_size: many; v_call: TRBV5-1; d_call: NA; cdr3_nt: TGCGCCAGCAGACTGGGAAACTCCTACGAGCAGTACTTC; cdr3_aa: CASRLGNSYEQYF
j_call: TRBJ2-1; clone_size: NA; v_call: TRBV7-2; d_call: NA; cdr3_nt: TGTGCCAGCAGCCCGAGCAGGGAGTCCAATGAGCAGTTCTTC; cdr3_aa: CASSPSRESNEQFF
j_call: TRBJ1-5; clone_size: few; v_call: TRBV3-1; d_call: NA; cdr3_nt: TGTGCCAGCAGCCAAGGGACACATTATCAGCCCCAGCATTTT; cdr3_aa: CASSQGTHYQPQHF
j_call: TRBJ2-2; clone_size: few; v_call: TRBV5-1; d_call: NA; cdr3_nt: TGCGCCAGCAGCCTCGCGGGGGCCTTCCCCGGGGAGCTGTTTTTT; cdr3_aa: CASSLAGAFPGELFF
j_call: TRBJ2-7; clone_size: many; v_call: TRBV5-1; d_call: NA; cdr3_nt: TGCGCCAGCAGCTTGGGACAGGCTACCTCCTACGAGCAGTACTTC; cdr3_aa: CASSLGQATSYEQYF
j_call: TRBJ2-7; clone_size: NA; v_call: TRBV6-5; d_call: NA; cdr3_nt: TGTGCCAGCAGTTCCCCCGGACTGCTCGAGCAGTACTTC; cdr3_aa: CASSSPGLLEQYF
j_call: TRBJ1-5; clone_size: many; v_call: TRBV4-1; d_call: TRBD1; cdr3_nt: TGCGCCAGCAGTCAGGGGGCAGGGAAACCTAATCAGCCCCAGCATTTT; cdr3_aa: CASSQGAGKPNQPQHF
j_call: TRBJ2-3; clone_size: many; v_call: TRBV11-2; d_call: NA; cdr3_nt: TGTGCCAGCAGCTTAGCGTCGCCTAAAGATACGCAGTATTTT; cdr3_aa: CASSLASPKDTQYF
j_call: TRBJ1-1; clone_size: NA; v_call: TRBV7-2; d_call: NA; cdr3_nt: TGTGCCAGCAGCCCTGAAAGGGGAGCTGAAGCTTTCTTT; cdr3_aa: CASSPERGAEAFF
j_call: TRBJ2-1; clone_size: many; v_call: TRBV5-4; d_call: TRBD2; cdr3_nt: TGTGCCAGCAGCGAGACTAGCGGGGGGGAAAATGAGCAGTTCTTC; cdr3_aa: CASSETSGGENEQFF
j_call: TRBJ1-2; clone_size: few; v_call: TRBV12-3/TRBV12-4; d_call: NA; cdr3_nt: TGTGCCAGCAGTTTAAGGAATAACTATGGCTACACCTTC; cdr3_aa: CASSLRNNYGYTF
j_call: TRBJ2-6; clone_size: NA; v_call: TRBV7-9; d_call: NA; cdr3_nt: TGTGCCAGCAGCTTTTTCGGGTCTGGGGCCAACGTCCTGACTTTC; cdr3_aa: CASSFFGSGANVLTF
j_call: TRBJ2-2; clone_size: few; v_call: TRBV5-5; d_call: NA; cdr3_nt: TGTGCCAGCAGCAACTTGGGAAGTACCGGGGAGCTGTTTTTT; cdr3_aa: CASSNLGSTGELFF
j_call: TRBJ1-5; clone_size: NA; v_call: TRBV20-1; d_call: TRBD1; cdr3_nt: TGCAGTGCTCCCAGGACAGGTCTCGATAATCAGCCCCAGCATTTT; cdr3_aa: CSAPRTGLDNQPQHF
j_call: TRBJ2-5; clone_size: NA; v_call: TRBV5-4; d_call: TRBD2; cdr3_nt: TGTGCCAGCAGCTGGGAGCGGGGGGCAGGAGAGACCCAGTACTTC; cdr3_aa: CASSWERGAGETQYF
j_call: TRBJ2-4; clone_size: NA; v_call: TRBV11-2; d_call: NA; cdr3_nt: TGTGCCAGCAGCTTAGTTCTCCAGGGTCTCGACATTCAGTACTTC; cdr3_aa: CASSLVLQGLDIQYF
j_call: TRBJ2-7; clone_size: few; v_call: TRBV5-1; d_call: TRBD1; cdr3_nt: TGCGCCAGCAGCTCCACACCGGGACAGAAGTACGAGCAGTACTTC; cdr3_aa: CASSSTPGQKYEQYF
j_call: TRBJ2-3; clone_size: many; v_call: TRBV7-2; d_call: TRBD1; cdr3_nt: TGTGCCAGCAGCCATGGGTGGTGGGACAGCGTGATCACAGATACGCAGTATTTT; cdr3_aa: CASSHGWWDSVITDTQYF
j_call: TRBJ1-2; clone_size: few; v_call: TRBV6-6; d_call: NA; cdr3_nt: TGTGCCAGCAGTTACTCGGGGCGGATCCCTGGCTACACCTTC; cdr3_aa: CASSYSGRIPGYTF
j_call: TRBJ2-3; clone_size: few; v_call: TRBV6-5; d_call: TRBD2; cdr3_nt: TGTGCCAGCAAGGCTAGCGGGGGGGCGGGGAGATCGGATACGCAGTATTTT; cdr3_aa: CASKASGGAGRSDTQYF
j_call: TRBJ1-1; clone_size: few; v_call: TRBV4-3; d_call: NA; cdr3_nt: TGCGCCAGCAGCCAAGGGACAGTTTTGAACACTGAAGCTTTCTTT; cdr3_aa: CASSQGTVLNTEAFF
j_call: TRBJ1-2; clone_size: many; v_call: TRBV4-2; d_call: NA; cdr3_nt: TGTGCCAGCAGCCAAGGACACTATGGCTACACCTTC; cdr3_aa: CASSQGHYGYTF
j_call: TRBJ1-6; clone_size: NA; v_call: TRBV10-2; d_call: NA; cdr3_nt: TGCGCCAGCAGGTCAGCCCCTCGGGAGGGGCTCAATTCACCCCTCCACTTT; cdr3_aa: CASRSAPREGLNSPLHF
j_call: TRBJ1-1; clone_size: few; v_call: TRBV18; d_call: TRBD1; cdr3_nt: TGTGCCAGCTCACCAGAAATGACAGGGTGGACTGAAGCTTTCTTT; cdr3_aa: CASSPEMTGWTEAFF
j_call: TRBJ2-5; clone_size: many; v_call: TRBV5-1; d_call: TRBD2; cdr3_nt: TGCGCCAGCAGCTTGGGGGCGATCAGCGGGGCCCAAGAGACCCAGTACTTC; cdr3_aa: CASSLGAISGAQETQYF
j_call: TRBJ2-3; clone_size: NA; v_call: TRBV20-1; d_call: NA; cdr3_nt: TGCAGTGCTCAAGGTTGGGGTGGGACAGATACGCAGTATTTT; cdr3_aa: CSAQGWGGTDTQYF
j_call: TRBJ2-7; clone_size: many; v_call: TRBV7-2; d_call: NA; cdr3_nt: TGTGCCAGCAGCCGCACTGGGCTCTACGAGCAGTACTTC; cdr3_aa: CASSRTGLYEQYF
j_call: TRBJ2-2; clone_size: NA; v_call: TRBV7-9; d_call: NA; cdr3_nt: TGTGCCAGCGAATCCTCGGGGGAGCTGTTTTTT; cdr3_aa: CASESSGELFF
j_call: TRBJ2-1; clone_size: many; v_call: TRBV20-1; d_call: NA; cdr3_nt: TGCAGTGCTAGCCCGCGGGACGGGGTCTACAATGAGCAGTTCTTC; cdr3_aa: CSASPRDGVYNEQFF
j_call: TRBJ1-2; clone_size: few; v_call: TRBV5-1; d_call: NA; cdr3_nt: TGCGCCAGCAGACTGGAGAACTATGGCTACACCTTC; cdr3_aa: CASRLENYGYTF
j_call: TRBJ1-1; clone_size: many; v_call: TRBV12-5; d_call: NA; cdr3_nt: TGTGCTAGTGGTTTGGGGGAAGGGGTGCGAAGCACTGAAGCTTTCTTT; cdr3_aa: CASGLGEGVRSTEAFF
j_call: TRBJ2-1; clone_size: many; v_call: TRBV20-1; d_call: NA; cdr3_nt: TGCAGTGCTAGCCGAGGCGGTTCCTACAATGAGCAGTTCTTC; cdr3_aa: CSASRGGSYNEQFF
j_call: TRBJ1-2; clone_size: NA; v_call: TRBV7-2; d_call: NA; cdr3_nt: TGTGCCAGCAGAGAAGCGGGGGGGTTTTTTGGTGGCTACACCTTC; cdr3_aa: CASREAGGFFGGYTF
j_call: TRBJ2-2; clone_size: NA; v_call: TRBV2; d_call: NA; cdr3_nt: TGTGCCAGCAGCGGTAGTAGTTATACCGGGGAGCTGTTTTTT; cdr3_aa: CASSGSSYTGELFF
j_call: TRBJ1-2; clone_size: few; v_call: TRBV6-5; d_call: NA; cdr3_nt: TGTGCCAGCAGTTATGGGGGACCGGACTATGGCTACACCTTC; cdr3_aa: CASSYGGPDYGYTF
j_call: TRBJ1-5; clone_size: few; v_call: TRBV5-1; d_call: NA; cdr3_nt: TGCGCCAGCACCCCCGGACCGGGACCTAATCAGCCCCAGCATTTT; cdr3_aa: CASTPGPGPNQPQHF
j_call: TRBJ2-7; clone_size: few; v_call: TRBV2; d_call: NA; cdr3_nt: TGTGCCAGCACCGGGGTGCTCTACGAGCAGTACTTC; cdr3_aa: CASTGVLYEQYF
j_call: TRBJ1-6; clone_size: few; v_call: TRBV7-9; d_call: NA; cdr3_nt: TGTGCCAGCACCTCGGGGGGCGGTTCACCCCTCCACTTT; cdr3_aa: CASTSGGGSPLHF
j_call: TRBJ1-4; clone_size: many; v_call: TRBV7-2; d_call: NA; cdr3_nt: TGTGCCAGCAGTAGAGGGGGTTCTAATGAAAAACTGTTTTTT; cdr3_aa: CASSRGGSNEKLFF
j_call: TRBJ2-7; clone_size: NA; v_call: TRBV5-1; d_call: NA; cdr3_nt: TGCGCCAGCAGCTTGGCTCGGGGCGACGAGCAGTACTTC; cdr3_aa: CASSLARGDEQYF
j_call: TRBJ1-5; clone_size: NA; v_call: TRBV20-1; d_call: NA; cdr3_nt: TGCAGTGCTAGATATTTGGCGGTCAATCAGCCCCAGCATTTT; cdr3_aa: CSARYLAVNQPQHF
j_call: TRBJ1-1; clone_size: few; v_call: TRBV19; d_call: NA; cdr3_nt: TGTGCCAGTAGCGTGGAGGGATGGTCGGGTACTGAAGCTTTCTTT; cdr3_aa: CASSVEGWSGTEAFF
j_call: TRBJ2-7; clone_size: few; v_call: TRBV3-1; d_call: NA; cdr3_nt: TGTGCCAGCAGCCGCTCGAGAGGGGGGGCGCAGAGAGAGCAGTACTTC; cdr3_aa: CASSRSRGGAQREQYF
j_call: TRBJ2-1; clone_size: few; v_call: TRBV11-2; d_call: TRBD1; cdr3_nt: TGTGCCAGCAGCTTACGGACCGGGACAGGAAATGAGCAGTTCTTC; cdr3_aa: CASSLRTGTGNEQFF